Presented here are 14 T cell receptor beta chains from one specimen sequenced in a study of blood T cells in healthy people across ages. Primers used in a second PCR of about 7 to 11 cycles were a sample-barcoded 5' primer and a J-beta primer mix. TCRdb re-called the 5' RACE reads with MiXCR, one entry per CDR3 protein. The table lists about 730,000 distinct CDR3 sequences, 40% to 45% of them singletons. Sequencing used blood. The receptor set was obtained from a woman between 55 and 75 years old in good health.

The rearrangement links TRBV20-1 to TRBJ1-4; 8 bases map to TRBD1. Germline CDR1 is DFQATT and CDR2 is SNEGSKA (reference sequence). There are 13 residues in the CDR3. V shed 3 bases, J shed 5 bases, and the junction held 2 bases outside the gene matches. CDR3 protein: CSASRGPNEKLFF. The CDR3 region has the DNA TGCAGTGCTAGCAGGGGGCCAAATGAAAAACTGTTTTTT.

This clonotype was counted a few times. This sequence joins TRBV20-1 and TRBJ1-2; D not resolved. V shed 1 base and J shed 4 bases, with 19 bases lying between them. Germline V gene sequence: CDR1 DFQATT, CDR2 SNEGSKA (reference sequence). The CDR3 extends over 16 amino acids. CDR3 DNA sequence: TGCAGTGCTAGAGGACTCCAGGACTCAACATCCTATGGCTACACCTTC. It encodes CSARGLQDSTSYGYTF.

This clonotype was counted between two and nine times. The rearrangement uses TRBV4-3 and TRBJ1-2, with unresolved D. Per the germline V gene, CDR1 is LGHNA and CDR2 is YSLEER. This CDR3 has 13 amino acids. The ends were cut back, 4 bases at V and 8 bases at J, with 14 bases in the middle. CDR3 bases: TGCGCCAGCAGCCCGAAAACCTTGTTGGGCTACACCTTC. This encodes CASSPKTLLGYTF.

The rearrangement links TRBV9 to TRBJ2-7; 10 nucleotides align to TRBD2. The CDR3 covers 15 residues. Germline assignment: CDR1 SGDLS and CDR2 YYNGEE. The V segment lost 4 bases and the J segment 5 bases; nucleotides outside the gene matches: 9. This CDR3 is CASSPYKAGGDEQYF. Here the CDR3 DNA reads TGTGCCAGCAGCCCCTACAAAGCGGGAGGGGACGAGCAGTACTTC.

This clonotype was seen only a few times. DNA of the CDR3: TGCAGTGCTCCCTTCGGGACAAACTTACCCAATCAGCCCCAGCATTTT. Translated: CSAPFGTNLPNQPQHF. The chain recombines TRBV20-1 with TRBJ1-5; TRBD1 is a possible D gene (6 bases). This CDR3 spans 16 amino acids. Germline CDR1 is DFQATT and CDR2 is SNEGSKA (reference sequence). Trimming cost V 5 bases and J 3 bases, with 20 bases left between them.

This clonotype was observed a handful of times. J is TRBJ1-2 and V is TRBV29-1, with TRBD1 matching 11 bases. The CDR3 has 17 amino acids. The J segment lost 3 bases and the V segment lost 3 bases, leaving 12 bases of the junction unmatched. Germline V CDR1 and CDR2: SQVTM, ANQGSEA. CDR3 amino acids: CSVERLDRGREDYGYTF. CDR3 nucleotides: TGCAGCGTTGAGCGGTTGGACAGGGGGCGGGAAGACTATGGCTACACCTTC.

This clonotype was observed many times. V is TRBV27 and J is TRBJ2-7, with D hard to call. The V gene's germline CDR1 is MNHEY and CDR2 SMNVEV (reference sequence). Trimming left V 2 bases short and J 2 bases short, with 7 bases between. This CDR3 spans 13 amino acids. The CDR3, as DNA: TGTGCCAGCAGTTTAGACATAACCTACGAGCAGTACTTC. Translation: CASSLDITYEQYF.

V is TRBV20-1 and J is TRBJ2-4, with 7 bases aligning to TRBD1. Near its end, the DNA agrees better with TRBJ2-7, so the J call may be wrong. Germline lookup yields CDR1 DFQATT and CDR2 SNEGSKA (reference sequence). The CDR3 has 13 amino acids. The CDR3 protein is CSAHRDSSYEQYF. The CDR3 DNA reads TGCAGTGCTCACCGGGACAGCTCCTACGAGCAGTACTTC.

This clonotype was detected many times. The genes are TRBV12-3 or TRBV12-4 and TRBJ2-7; D ambiguous. This CDR3 region has 12 residues. V lost 5 bases and J 6 bases, leaving 11 bases between the germline ends. CDR3: CASSPSELEQYF. CDR3 sequence (DNA): TGTGCCAGCAGTCCATCCGAGCTCGAGCAGTACTTC.

There are many counts of this clonotype. The rearrangement uses TRBV7-2 and TRBJ2-1, with 9 bases that match TRBD1. CDR1 is SGHTA and CDR2 is FQGNSA in the germline V gene. The CDR3 has 13 residues. V lost 1 base and J lost 14; bases outside the gene matches: 6. The CDR3 loop reads CASSLVKQGAKFF. Here the CDR3 DNA reads TGTGCCAGCAGCTTAGTAAAACAGGGGGCCAAGTTCTTC. The entire variable domain, with the rest obtained from reference TRBV7-2 and TRBJ2-1, is as follows: GAGVSQSPSNKVTEKGKDVELRCDPISGHTALYWYRQSLGQGLEFLIYFQGNSAPDKSGLPSDRFSAERTGGSVSTLTIQRTQQEDSAVYLCASSLVKQGAKFFGPGTRLTVL.

On this clonotype itself: This sequence may be a read error, since a much larger clone differs from it by one base. V is TRBV27 and J is TRBJ2-7, with TRBD2 matching over 7 bases. Germline CDR1 reads MNHEY; CDR2 reads SMNVEV (reference sequence). The CDR3 runs 16 residues. The CDR3 protein is CASSPSFTGGGYGQYF. The DNA for the CDR3 is TGTGCCAGCAGTCCGTCTTTTACGGGAGGTGGTTACGGGCAGTACTTC.

V is TRBV10-2 and J is TRBJ1-5, with a weak D call TRBD1 (5 bases). The CDR3 extends over 13 amino acids. V lost 7 bases, J lost 11 bases, and 18 bases lay in between. CDR1 is WSHSY, CDR2 SAAADI, per germline. The CDR3 sequence is CASTRDRGGAQHF. In DNA form, the CDR3 reads TGCGCCAGCACCCGGGACCGGGGAGGGGCCCAGCATTTT.

V usage is TRBV20-1 and J usage is TRBJ1-1, with D perhaps matching TRBD1 (5 bases). The ends were cut back, 1 base at V and 1 base at J, with 10 bases in the middle. Germline-derived CDR1 and CDR2 are DFQATT and SNEGSKA (reference sequence). The CDR3 is made up of 14 amino acids. The CDR3: CSARGETGNTEAFF. CDR3 bases: TGCAGTGCTAGAGGGGAAACAGGGAACACTGAAGCTTTCTTT.

The chain couples TRBV7-3 to TRBJ1-2; 7 positions agree with TRBD1. This CDR3 spans 14 amino acids. CDR1 is SGHTA and CDR2 is FQGTGA in the germline V gene. The ends lost 6 bases at V and 6 bases at J; junction bases unmatched: 10. The CDR3 here is CASSFGTAVNGYTF. For the CDR3, the DNA is TGTGCCAGCAGTTTCGGGACAGCGGTCAATGGCTACACCTTC.